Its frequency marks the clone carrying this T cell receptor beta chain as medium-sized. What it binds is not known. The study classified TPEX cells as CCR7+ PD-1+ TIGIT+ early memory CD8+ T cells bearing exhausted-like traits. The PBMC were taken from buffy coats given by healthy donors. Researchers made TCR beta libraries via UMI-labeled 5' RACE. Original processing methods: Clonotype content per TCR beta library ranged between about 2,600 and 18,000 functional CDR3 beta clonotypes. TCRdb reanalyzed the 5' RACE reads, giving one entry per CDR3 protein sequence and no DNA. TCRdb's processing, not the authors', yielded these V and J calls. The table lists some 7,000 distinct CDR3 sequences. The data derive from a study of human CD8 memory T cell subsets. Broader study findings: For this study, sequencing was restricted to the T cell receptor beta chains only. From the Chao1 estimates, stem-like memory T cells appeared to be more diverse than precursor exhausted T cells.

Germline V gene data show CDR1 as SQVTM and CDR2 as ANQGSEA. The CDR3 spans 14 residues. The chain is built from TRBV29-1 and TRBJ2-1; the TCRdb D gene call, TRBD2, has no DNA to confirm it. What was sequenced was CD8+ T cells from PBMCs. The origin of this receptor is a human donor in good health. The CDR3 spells CSVISGRGDNEQFF.